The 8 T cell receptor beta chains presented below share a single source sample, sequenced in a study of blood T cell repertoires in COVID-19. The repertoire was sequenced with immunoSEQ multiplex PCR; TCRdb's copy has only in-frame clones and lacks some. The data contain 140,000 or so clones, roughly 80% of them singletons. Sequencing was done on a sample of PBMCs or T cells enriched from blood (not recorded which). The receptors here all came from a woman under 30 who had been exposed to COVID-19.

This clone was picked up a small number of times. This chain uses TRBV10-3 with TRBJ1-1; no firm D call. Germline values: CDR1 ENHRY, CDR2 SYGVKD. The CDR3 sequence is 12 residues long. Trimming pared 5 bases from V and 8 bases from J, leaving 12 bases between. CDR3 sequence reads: CAISPQDGEAFF. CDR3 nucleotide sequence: TGTGCCATCAGTCCTCAAGACGGGGAAGCTTTCTTT.

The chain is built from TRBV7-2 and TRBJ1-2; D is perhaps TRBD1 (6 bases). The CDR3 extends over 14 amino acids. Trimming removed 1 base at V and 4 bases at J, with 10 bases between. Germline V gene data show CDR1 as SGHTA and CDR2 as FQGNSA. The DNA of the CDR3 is TGTGCCAGCAGCTTAGGGCAGGGGATCTATGGCTACACCTTC. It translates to CASSLGQGIYGYTF.

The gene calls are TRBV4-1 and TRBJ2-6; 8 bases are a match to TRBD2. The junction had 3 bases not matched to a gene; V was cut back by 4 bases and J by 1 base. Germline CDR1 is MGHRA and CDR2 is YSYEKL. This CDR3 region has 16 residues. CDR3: CASSPGGGSGANVLTF. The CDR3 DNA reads TGCGCCAGCAGCCCCGGGGGGGGTTCTGGGGCCAACGTCCTGACTTTC.

CDR3 in amino acids: CASTGRGQPQHF. DNA of the CDR3: TGTGCCAGCACTGGGCGGGGCCAGCCCCAGCATTTT. V usage is TRBV2 and J usage is TRBJ1-5, with TRBD1 as a possible D gene (5 bases). The CDR3 consists of 12 residues. V was pared by 7 bases and J by 7 bases, with 11 bases between. The germline V gene has CDR1 SNHLY and CDR2 FYNNEI.

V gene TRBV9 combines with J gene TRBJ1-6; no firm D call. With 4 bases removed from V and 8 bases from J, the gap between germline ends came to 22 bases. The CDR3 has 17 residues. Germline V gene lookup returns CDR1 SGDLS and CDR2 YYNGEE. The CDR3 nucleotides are TGTGCCAGCAGCCACCACTATTACATAGAGATAGATTCACCCCTCCACTTT. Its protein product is CASSHHYYIEIDSPLHF.

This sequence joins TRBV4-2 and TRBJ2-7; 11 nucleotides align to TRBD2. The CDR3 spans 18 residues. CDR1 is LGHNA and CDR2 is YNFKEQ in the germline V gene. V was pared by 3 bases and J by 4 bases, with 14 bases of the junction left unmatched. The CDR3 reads CASSHQLAGALLGYEQYF. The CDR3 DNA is TGTGCCAGCAGCCACCAACTAGCGGGAGCTCTCTTGGGGTACGAGCAGTACTTC.

The CDR3 loop reads CASSVDRAYNEQFF. The CDR3 bases are TGTGCCAGCAGTGTCGACAGGGCCTACAATGAGCAGTTCTTC. The rearrangement uses TRBV2 and TRBJ2-1; 7 positions agree with TRBD1. The CDR3 length is 14 residues. The V segment lost 4 bases and the J segment 2 bases; nucleotides outside the gene matches: 2. CDR1 is SNHLY and CDR2 is FYNNEI in the germline V gene.

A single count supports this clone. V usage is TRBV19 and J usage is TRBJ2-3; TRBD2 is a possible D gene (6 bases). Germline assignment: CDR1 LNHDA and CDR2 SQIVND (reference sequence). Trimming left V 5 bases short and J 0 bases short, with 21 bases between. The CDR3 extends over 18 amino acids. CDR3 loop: CASSGGAGSYSSTDTQYF. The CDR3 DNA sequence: TGTGCCAGTAGTGGAGGGGCAGGGTCCTATTCTAGCACAGATACGCAGTATTTT. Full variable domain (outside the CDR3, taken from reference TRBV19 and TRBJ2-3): DGGITQSPKYLFRKEGQNVTLSCEQNLNHDAMYWYRQDPGQGLRLIYYSQIVNDFQKGDIAEGYSVSREKKESFPLTVTSAQKNPTAFYLCASSGGAGSYSSTDTQYFGPGTRLTVL.